Listed below are T cell receptor beta chains from one sample, sequenced in a study of shared clonotypes between healthy human individuals. Using immunoSEQ multiplex PCR, the repertoire was profiled, and TCRdb retains in-frame clones only, with some absent. Of millions of clones in the sample, 95% were seen once. The sample comprised naive CD4+ T cells sorted from blood. These receptors came from a man aged 18 to 29 in good health. CDR3s include the opening cysteine and the closing phenylalanine or tryptophan. D genes are given only for firm matches. The size field is filled for only some rows; it gives once, few, many or a size class.

J,D,V,size,DNA,CDR3
TRBJ2-3,NA,TRBV4-1,NA,TGCGCCAGCAGCCAAGATAGTGGCACCCTGATACTGTATTTT,CASSQDSGTLILYF
TRBJ2-2,NA,TRBV5-4,NA,TGTGCCAGCAGTCCAGGGGGGCACACCGGGGAGCTGTTTTTT,CASSPGGHTGELFF
TRBJ1-2,TRBD1,TRBV28,NA,TGTGCCAGCAGTTTAGGGGACAGACCCCTGGGGAGGTATGGCTACACCTTC,CASSLGDRPLGRYGYTF
TRBJ2-5,NA,TRBV6-8,NA,TGTGCCAGCAGTTACTCGATGGGATTATCGTGTCCACAAGAGACCCAGTACTTC,CASSYSMGLSCPQETQYF
TRBJ2-2,NA,TRBV10-3,NA,TGTGCCATCGGTGGGACGGACAACACCGGGGAGCTGTTTTTT,CAIGGTDNTGELFF
TRBJ1-1,TRBD1,TRBV7-9,NA,TGTGCCAGCAGCCCTACAGGGGCTTGGGCTTTCTTT,CASSPTGAWAFF
TRBJ2-1,NA,TRBV4-3,NA,TGCGCCAGCAGCCAAGGGTCGGGGGCGGACTCCTACAATGAGCAGTTCTTC,CASSQGSGADSYNEQFF
TRBJ1-1,NA,TRBV7-3,NA,TGTGCCAGCAGCTTAACAGAGAACACTGAAGCTTTCTTT,CASSLTENTEAFF
TRBJ2-1,NA,TRBV7-9,NA,TGTGCCAGCAGCCCCGGGGCCGGGTCTCGGTACAATGAGCAGTTCTTC,CASSPGAGSRYNEQFF
TRBJ1-6,NA,TRBV9,NA,TGTGCCAGCAGCCCCTCAGAAAGTTCACCCCTCCACTTT,CASSPSESSPLHF
TRBJ2-1,TRBD2,TRBV10-2,once,TGCGCCAGCAGACCCGGGACTAGCGGGGGCAATGAGCAGTTCTTC,CASRPGTSGGNEQFF
TRBJ2-7,NA,TRBV7-9,NA,TGTGCCAGCAGCTTAGCCCCTCTTCACGAGCAGTACTTC,CASSLAPLHEQYF
TRBJ1-5,TRBD1,TRBV6-1,NA,TGTGCCAGCACTCCGGGACAGAGTAGCAATCAGCCCCAGCATTTT,CASTPGQSSNQPQHF
TRBJ1-2,TRBD1,TRBV18,NA,TGTGCCAGCTCACCCAAAACGACAGGGTCAGTAGGCTATGGCTACACCTTC,CASSPKTTGSVGYGYTF
TRBJ1-4,NA,TRBV2,once,TGTGCCAGCACCGAATGGGGGGGGTTTAATGAAAAACTGTTTTTT,CASTEWGGFNEKLFF
TRBJ1-2,NA,TRBV9,NA,TGTGCCAGCAGCGAAGGACGGGGCTATGGCTACACCTTC,CASSEGRGYGYTF
TRBJ2-5,NA,TRBV11-2,NA,TGTGCCAGCAGCTTAGATTACACTGAGACCCAGTACTTC,CASSLDYTETQYF
TRBJ2-7,TRBD1,TRBV9,NA,TGTGCCAGCAGCTGGGGACAGGGGGCTGTCTACGAGCAGTACTTC,CASSWGQGAVYEQYF
TRBJ2-1,NA,TRBV4-2,once,TGTGCCAGCAGCCAAGGCAATGAGCAGTTCTTC,CASSQGNEQFF
TRBJ1-2,NA,TRBV2,NA,TGTGCCAGTACCTTGGGATATGGCTACACCTTC,CASTLGYGYTF
TRBJ2-3,TRBD1,TRBV12-5,once,TGTGCTAGTGGTTTCGGACAGGCGAGCACAGATACGCAGTATTTT,CASGFGQASTDTQYF
TRBJ1-1,NA,TRBV11-2,NA,TGTGCCAGCAGCTGGGGGGTGGGCGCGACTAACACTGAAGCTTTCTTT,CASSWGVGATNTEAFF
TRBJ2-3,NA,TRBV28,NA,TGTGCCAGCAGCTCCCTCCCAGATACGCAGTATTTT,CASSSLPDTQYF
TRBJ1-1,NA,TRBV4-2,NA,TGTGCCAGCAGCCAGGAAGAAGAGGGCAGGGAAGCTTTCTTT,CASSQEEEGREAFF
TRBJ1-4,TRBD1,TRBV18,NA,TGTGCCAGCTCACCACCAACAGGGGGCACTAATGAAAAACTGTTTTTT,CASSPPTGGTNEKLFF
TRBJ2-1,TRBD2,TRBV9,NA,TGTGCCAGCAGCCCCAAAATCTTAGCGGGAGGGAGGTCCTACAATGAGCAGTTCTTC,CASSPKILAGGRSYNEQFF
TRBJ2-3,NA,TRBV2,NA,TGTGCCAGCAGAGTTCAGAGCACAGATACGCAGTATTTT,CASRVQSTDTQYF
TRBJ2-7,NA,TRBV6-5,NA,TGTGCCAGCAGTGCACTGCCCTCCTACGAGCAGTACTTC,CASSALPSYEQYF
TRBJ1-2,NA,TRBV10-3,NA,TGTGCCATCAGCCTCAATTTGAAGAGCGACTATGGCTACACCTTC,CAISLNLKSDYGYTF
TRBJ2-1,NA,TRBV6-5,NA,TGTGCCAGCAGCACCCCGTCCGGCGGCGGTGAGCAGTTCTTC,CASSTPSGGGEQFF
TRBJ2-7,TRBD1,TRBV5-1,NA,TGCGCCAGCAGCCTTTTTGGGACAGCTTCCTACGAGCAGTACTTC,CASSLFGTASYEQYF
TRBJ2-5,TRBD2,TRBV5-1,NA,TGCGCCAGCAGCTTAATCGGGGGGACTCAAGAGACCCAGTACTTC,CASSLIGGTQETQYF
TRBJ2-7,TRBD2,TRBV27,NA,TGTGCCAGCAGAGCGGGTGTTCGGCTAGCGGGAGTAAACGAGCAGTACTTC,CASRAGVRLAGVNEQYF
TRBJ2-7,TRBD1,TRBV7-9,NA,TGTGCCAGCAGCTTAACAATCGGGACAGCAGTTACCTACGAGCAGTACTTC,CASSLTIGTAVTYEQYF
TRBJ1-3,NA,TRBV11-2,NA,TGTGCCAGCAGCTTAACGTCAGCCATATCCTCTGGAAACACCATATATTTT,CASSLTSAISSGNTIYF
TRBJ1-5,NA,TRBV5-6,NA,TGTGCCAGCAGCTTGATGGATCAGCCCCAGCATTTT,CASSLMDQPQHF
TRBJ2-3,NA,TRBV2,NA,TGTGCCAGCAGAGTCGAGGGGGCAGATACGCAGTATTTT,CASRVEGADTQYF
TRBJ1-5,NA,TRBV12-2,NA,TGTGCAAGTCGCTACCGACAGGGCTGCAATCAGCCCCAGCATTTT,CASRYRQGCNQPQHF
TRBJ1-5,NA,TRBV2,NA,TGTGCCAGCAGCCTTGGGGCCACCGTCATGCCCCAGCATTTT,CASSLGATVMPQHF
TRBJ2-7,TRBD2,TRBV5-1,NA,TGCGCCAGCAGCCGAGGAAGTAGCGGGGGGTTGTACGAGCAGTACTTC,CASSRGSSGGLYEQYF
TRBJ2-5,TRBD1,TRBV5-1,NA,TGCGCCAGCAGCTTGCCGACAGGGAACAGGGAGACCCAGTACTTC,CASSLPTGNRETQYF
TRBJ2-3,NA,TRBV2,NA,TGTGCCAGCAGTGAAGCAGGGGACCTCCTCGGGAGAAGGGAGTATTTT,CASSEAGDLLGRREYF